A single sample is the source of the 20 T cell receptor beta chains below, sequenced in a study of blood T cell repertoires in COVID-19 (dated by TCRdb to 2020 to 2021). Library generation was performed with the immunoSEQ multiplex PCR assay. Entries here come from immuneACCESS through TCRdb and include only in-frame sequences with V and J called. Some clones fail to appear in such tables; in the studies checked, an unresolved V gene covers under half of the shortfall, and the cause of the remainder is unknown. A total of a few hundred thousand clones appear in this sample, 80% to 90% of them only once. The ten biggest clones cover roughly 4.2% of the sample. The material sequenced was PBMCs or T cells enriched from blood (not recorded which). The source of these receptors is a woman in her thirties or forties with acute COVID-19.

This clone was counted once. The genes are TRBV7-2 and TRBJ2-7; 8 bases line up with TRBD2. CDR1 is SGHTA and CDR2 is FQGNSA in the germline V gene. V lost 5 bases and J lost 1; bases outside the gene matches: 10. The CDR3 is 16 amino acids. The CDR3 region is CASSRTGGTSSYEQYF. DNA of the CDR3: TGTGCCAGCAGCCGCACGGGGGGGACTAGTTCCTACGAGCAGTACTTC.

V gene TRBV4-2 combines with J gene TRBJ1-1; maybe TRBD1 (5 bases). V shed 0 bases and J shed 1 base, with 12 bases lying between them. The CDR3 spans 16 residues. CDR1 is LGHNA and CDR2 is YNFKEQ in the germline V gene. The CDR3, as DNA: TGTGCCAGCAGCCAAGATTTCGAGACAGCGAACACTGAAGCTTTCTTT. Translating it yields CASSQDFETANTEAFF.

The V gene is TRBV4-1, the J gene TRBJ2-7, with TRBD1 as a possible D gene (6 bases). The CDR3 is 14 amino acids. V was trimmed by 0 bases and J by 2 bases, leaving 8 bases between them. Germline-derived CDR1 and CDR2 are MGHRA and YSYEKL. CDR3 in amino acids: CASSQDAGAYEQYF. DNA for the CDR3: TGCGCCAGCAGCCAAGATGCAGGGGCCTACGAGCAGTACTTC.

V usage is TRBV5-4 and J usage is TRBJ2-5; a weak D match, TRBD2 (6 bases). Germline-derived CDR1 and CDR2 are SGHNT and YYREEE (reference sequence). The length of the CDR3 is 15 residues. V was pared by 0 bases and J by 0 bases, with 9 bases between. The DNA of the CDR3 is TGTGCCAGCAGCTTGGATGGGGGGTACCAAGAGACCCAGTACTTC. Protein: CASSLDGGYQETQYF.

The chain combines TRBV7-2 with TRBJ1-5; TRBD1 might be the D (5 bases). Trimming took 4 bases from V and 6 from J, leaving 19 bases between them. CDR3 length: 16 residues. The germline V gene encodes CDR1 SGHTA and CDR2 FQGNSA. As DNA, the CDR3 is TGTGCCAGCAGCTCCAGCGGGGGACGTTCTGGTCAGCCCCAGCATTTT. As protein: CASSSSGGRSGQPQHF.

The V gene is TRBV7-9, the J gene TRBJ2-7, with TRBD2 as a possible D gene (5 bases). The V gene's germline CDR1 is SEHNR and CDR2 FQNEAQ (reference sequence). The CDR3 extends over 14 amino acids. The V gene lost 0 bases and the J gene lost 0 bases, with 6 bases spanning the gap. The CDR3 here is CASSLAGSSYEQYF. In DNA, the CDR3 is TGTGCCAGCAGCTTAGCGGGGAGCTCCTACGAGCAGTACTTC.

The CDR3 DNA reads TGTGCCAGCAGCTCCGGGACAACCTATAATTCACCCCTCCACTTT. Encoded protein: CASSSGTTYNSPLHF. The chain links TRBV6-1 to TRBJ1-6; D perhaps matches TRBD1 (6 bases). V lost 6 bases and J lost 2, with 11 bases in between. Germline V gene lookup returns CDR1 MNHNS and CDR2 SASEGT. The CDR3 has 15 residues.

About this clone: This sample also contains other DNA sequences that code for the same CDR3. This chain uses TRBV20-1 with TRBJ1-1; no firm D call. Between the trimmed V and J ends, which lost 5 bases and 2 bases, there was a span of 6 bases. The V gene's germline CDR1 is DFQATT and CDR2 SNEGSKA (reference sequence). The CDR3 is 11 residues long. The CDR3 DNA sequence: TGCAGTGCTCCTCTAAACACTGAAGCTTTCTTT. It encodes CSAPLNTEAFF.

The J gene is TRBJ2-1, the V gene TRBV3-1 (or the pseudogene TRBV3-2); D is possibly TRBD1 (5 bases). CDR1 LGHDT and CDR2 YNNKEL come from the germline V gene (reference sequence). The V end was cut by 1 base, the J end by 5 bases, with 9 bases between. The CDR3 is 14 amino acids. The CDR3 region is CASSQGTTNNEQFF. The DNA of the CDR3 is TGTGCCAGCAGCCAAGGGACAACAAACAATGAGCAGTTCTTC.

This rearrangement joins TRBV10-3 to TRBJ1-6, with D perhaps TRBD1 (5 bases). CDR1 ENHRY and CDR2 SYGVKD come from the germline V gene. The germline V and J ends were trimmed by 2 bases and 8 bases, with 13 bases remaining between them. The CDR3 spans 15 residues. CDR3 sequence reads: CAISEAGRQDSPLHF. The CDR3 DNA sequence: TGTGCCATCAGTGAGGCAGGGAGGCAGGATTCACCCCTCCACTTT.

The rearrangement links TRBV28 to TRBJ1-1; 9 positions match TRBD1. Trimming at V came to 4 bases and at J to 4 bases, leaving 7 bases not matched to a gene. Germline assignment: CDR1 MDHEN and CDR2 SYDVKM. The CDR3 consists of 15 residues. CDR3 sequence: CASSYPTGGGTEAFF. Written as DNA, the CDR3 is TGTGCCAGCAGTTACCCGACAGGGGGAGGCACTGAAGCTTTCTTT. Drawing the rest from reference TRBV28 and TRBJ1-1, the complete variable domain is DVKVTQSSRYLVKRTGEKVFLECVQDMDHENMFWYRQDPGLGLRLIYFSYDVKMKEKGDIPEGYSVSREKKERFSLILESASTNQTSMYLCASSYPTGGGTEAFFGQGTRLTVV.

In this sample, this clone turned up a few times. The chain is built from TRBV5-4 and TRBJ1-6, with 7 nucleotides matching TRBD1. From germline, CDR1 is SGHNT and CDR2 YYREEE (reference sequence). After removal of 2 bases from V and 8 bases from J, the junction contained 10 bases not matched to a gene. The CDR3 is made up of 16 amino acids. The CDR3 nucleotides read TGTGCCAGCAGCTTAGGCCTGGACAGGCAAGATTCACCCCTCCACTTT. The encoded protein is CASSLGLDRQDSPLHF. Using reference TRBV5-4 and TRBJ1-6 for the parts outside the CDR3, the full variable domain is ETGVTQSPTHLIKTRGQQVTLRCSSQSGHNTVSWYQQALGQGPQFIFQYYREEENGRGNFPPRFSGLQFPNYSSELNVNALELDDSALYLCASSLGLDRQDSPLHFGNGTRLTVT.

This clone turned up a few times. CDR3 in DNA: TGCGCCAGCAGCCAAGGGCCACTAGCAGATACGCAGTATTTT. This encodes CASSQGPLADTQYF. V gene TRBV4-1 combines with J gene TRBJ2-3, with a tentative D call TRBD2 (5 bases). Germline V gene lookup returns CDR1 MGHRA and CDR2 YSYEKL. With 1 base removed from V and 4 bases from J, the gap between germline ends came to 9 bases. CDR3 length: 14 residues.

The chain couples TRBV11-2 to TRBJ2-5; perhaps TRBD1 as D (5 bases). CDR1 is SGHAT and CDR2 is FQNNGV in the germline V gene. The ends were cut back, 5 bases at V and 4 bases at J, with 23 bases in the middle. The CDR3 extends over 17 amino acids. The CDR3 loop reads CASSPRFPRALGETQYF. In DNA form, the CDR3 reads TGTGCCAGCAGCCCCCGGTTTCCCAGGGCCCTGGGAGAGACCCAGTACTTC.

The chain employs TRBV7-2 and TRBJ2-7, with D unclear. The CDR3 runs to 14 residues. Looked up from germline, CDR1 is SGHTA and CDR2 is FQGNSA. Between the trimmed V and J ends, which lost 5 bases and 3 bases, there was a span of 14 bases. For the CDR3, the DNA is TGTGCCAGCAGCCCCCAGACCAGAGGCTACGAGCAGTACTTC. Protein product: CASSPQTRGYEQYF.

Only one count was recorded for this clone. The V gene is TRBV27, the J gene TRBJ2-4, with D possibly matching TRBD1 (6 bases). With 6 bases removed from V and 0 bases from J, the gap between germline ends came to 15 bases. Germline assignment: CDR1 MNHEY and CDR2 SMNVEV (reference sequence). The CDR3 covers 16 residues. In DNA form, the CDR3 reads TGTGCCAGCAGCTCACAGGGACCACTAGCCAAAAACATTCAGTACTTC. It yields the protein CASSSQGPLAKNIQYF.

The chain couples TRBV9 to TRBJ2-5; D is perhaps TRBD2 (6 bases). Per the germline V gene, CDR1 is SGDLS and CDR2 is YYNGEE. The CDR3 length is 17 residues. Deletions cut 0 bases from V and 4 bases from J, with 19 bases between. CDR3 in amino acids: CASSVEDGRGMGETQYF. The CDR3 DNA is TGTGCCAGCAGCGTAGAGGACGGCCGGGGGATGGGAGAGACCCAGTACTTC.

This CDR3 reads CASSYPEGGQGSEEQYF. The CDR3 DNA follows: TGTGCCAGCAGTTACCCAGAGGGGGGACAGGGGTCGGAGGAGCAGTACTTC. J is TRBJ2-7 and V is TRBV6-8, with 10 nucleotides matching TRBD1. With V trimmed by 2 bases and J by 7 bases, 14 bases remained unmatched. The germline V gene encodes CDR1 MNHGY and CDR2 SAAAGT. The CDR3 has 17 amino acids.

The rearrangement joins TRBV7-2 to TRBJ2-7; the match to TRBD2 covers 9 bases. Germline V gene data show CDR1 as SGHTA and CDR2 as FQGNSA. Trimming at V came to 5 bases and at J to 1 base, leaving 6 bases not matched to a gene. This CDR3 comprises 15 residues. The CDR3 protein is CASSLSGRNSYEQYF. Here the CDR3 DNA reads TGTGCCAGCAGCCTCAGCGGGAGGAATTCCTACGAGCAGTACTTC.

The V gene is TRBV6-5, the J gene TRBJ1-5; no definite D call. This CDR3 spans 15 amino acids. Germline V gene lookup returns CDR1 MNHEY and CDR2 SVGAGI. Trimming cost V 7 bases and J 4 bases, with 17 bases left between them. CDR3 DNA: TGTGCCAGCAAACGCCTCCCAAACTCGAATCAGCCCCAGCATTTT. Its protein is CASKRLPNSNQPQHF.